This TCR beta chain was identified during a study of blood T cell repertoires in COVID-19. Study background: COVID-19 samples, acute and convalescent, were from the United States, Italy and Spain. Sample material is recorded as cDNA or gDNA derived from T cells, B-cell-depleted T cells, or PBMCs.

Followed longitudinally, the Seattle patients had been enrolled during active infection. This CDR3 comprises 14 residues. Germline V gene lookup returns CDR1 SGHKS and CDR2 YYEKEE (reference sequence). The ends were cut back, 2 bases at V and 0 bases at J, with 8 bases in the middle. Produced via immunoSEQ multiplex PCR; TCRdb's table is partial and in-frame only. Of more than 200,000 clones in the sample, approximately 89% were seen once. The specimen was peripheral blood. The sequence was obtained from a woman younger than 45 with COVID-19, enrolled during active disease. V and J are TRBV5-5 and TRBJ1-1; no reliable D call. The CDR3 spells CASSLQHMNTEAFF. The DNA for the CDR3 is TGTGCCAGCAGCTTACAACACATGAACACTGAAGCTTTCTTT.